The clone carrying this T cell receptor (beta chain) occurred a few times. Its antigen is not known. The data originate from a study of CD8 T cells in ankylosing spondylitis. Findings of the study overall: Significant enrichment of disease-linked clones was reportedly seen in matched ankylosing spondylitis synovial fluid. Blood of patients with ankylosing spondylitis appeared to be characterized by a TCR beta motif of roughly eight highly homologous variants.

TCRdb ran MiXCR on the 5' RACE reads and lists one entry per CDR3 protein. The sample lists some 340,000 distinct CDR3 sequences, roughly 14% occurring once. From germline, CDR1 is DFQATT and CDR2 SNEGSKA (reference sequence). The CDR3 sequence is 15 residues long. V dropped 0 bases and J dropped 5 bases, with 16 bases sitting between them. Specimen: blood, either unsorted or a sorted T cell fraction (not recorded which). This chain links TRBV20-1 with TRBJ2-5; tentatively, D is TRBD2 (7 bases). This clonotype was obtained from a male donor with ankylosing spondylitis or in good health (not recorded which). CDR3 bases: TGCAGTGCTAGAGATAATTGGGGAGGGGGGGAGACCCAGTACTTC. This translates into CSARDNWGGGETQYF.